These 31 T cell receptor beta chains were all obtained from the same sample, sequenced in a study of blood T cell repertoires in COVID-19. Measured with immunoSEQ multiplex PCR; TCRdb has only the in-frame clones, and not every one. The sample comprises some 150,000 clones, roughly 88% of which are singletons, and approximately 8% rests with the top ten. The material sequenced was peripheral blood. The origin of the receptors is a woman aged 60-75 years with COVID-19, enrolled during active disease.

The chain has TRBV6-1 and TRBJ2-1; D ambiguous. The CDR3 extends over 16 amino acids. V lost 0 bases and J lost 0, with 9 bases in between. CDR1 is MNHNS and CDR2 is SASEGT in the germline V gene. The CDR3 coding sequence is TGTGCCAGCAGTGAAGCGGCGGCCAGCTCCTACAATGAGCAGTTCTTC. This gives the protein CASSEAAASSYNEQFF.

This chain links TRBV2 with TRBJ1-1; D remains unclear. The CDR3 totals 12 residues. V was clipped by 4 bases and J by 11 bases, with 14 bases between them. The germline V gene has CDR1 SNHLY and CDR2 FYNNEI. This CDR3 is CASSGAVEQAFF. The CDR3, as DNA: TGTGCCAGCAGTGGTGCCGTGGAACAGGCTTTCTTT.

The V and J genes are TRBV28 and TRBJ1-1; possible D gene TRBD1, 5 bases. V lost 7 bases and J lost 1, with 13 bases in between. Germline lookup yields CDR1 MDHEN and CDR2 SYDVKM. This CDR3 contains 14 residues. CDR3 sequence: CASINPGGNTEAFF. The CDR3 DNA follows: TGTGCCAGCATAAATCCGGGGGGGAACACTGAAGCTTTCTTT.

This clone was found once. V and J are TRBV3-1 (or the pseudogene TRBV3-2) and TRBJ2-3, with D perhaps matching TRBD2 (6 bases). CDR1 is LGHDT, CDR2 YNNKEL, per germline (reference sequence). Between the trimmed V and J ends, which lost 4 bases and 6 bases, there was a span of 11 bases. The CDR3 totals 13 residues. CDR3: CASSLGLADTQYF. As DNA, the CDR3 is TGTGCCAGCAGCCTAGGGCTAGCGGATACGCAGTATTTT.

This clone was observed a single time. This sequence joins TRBV5-1 and TRBJ2-7, with 9 bases aligning to TRBD2. Germline V gene data show CDR1 as SGHRS and CDR2 as YFSETQ. Trimming took 3 bases from V and 0 from J; bases not matched to a gene: 7. There are 16 residues in the CDR3. The CDR3 bases are TGCGCCAGCAGCTCGCTAGCGGGGCCGAGCTCCTACGAGCAGTACTTC. It encodes CASSSLAGPSSYEQYF.

The chain is built from TRBV7-2 and TRBJ2-1; 10 bases are shared with TRBD2. The length of the CDR3 is 18 residues. Germline V lookup: CDR1 SGHTA, CDR2 FQGNSA. J was trimmed by 0 bases and V by 2 bases; bases with no gene match: 7. The CDR3 loop is CASSLSGGGFLSYNEQFF. As DNA, the CDR3 is TGTGCCAGCAGCTTAAGCGGGGGGGGGTTCCTCTCCTACAATGAGCAGTTCTTC.

V gene TRBV11-2 combines with J gene TRBJ2-3, with 10 bases identical to TRBD2. Germline V CDR1 and CDR2: SGHAT, FQNNGV. J gave up 3 bases and V 3 bases, and 3 bases lay outside the gene matches. This CDR3 has 15 residues. The CDR3 is CASSLGAGGTDTQYF. As DNA, the CDR3 is TGTGCCAGCAGCTTGGGAGCGGGGGGGACAGATACGCAGTATTTT.

The V gene is TRBV3-1 (or the pseudogene TRBV3-2), the J gene TRBJ2-1; 7 nucleotides align to TRBD2. V gave up 8 bases and J gave up 0 bases; unmatched junction bases: 7. This CDR3 spans 15 amino acids. The germline gives CDR1 LGHDT, CDR2 YNNKEL (reference sequence). CDR3: CASQTTGGSYNEQFF. The CDR3 nucleotides are TGTGCCAGCCAAACGACGGGGGGCTCCTACAATGAGCAGTTCTTC.

The chain is built from TRBV5-3 and TRBJ2-5; the D is unclear. TRBV5-3 is placed among ORFs of uncertain function. V gave up 4 bases and J gave up 3 bases, with 13 bases separating them. The CDR3 runs 14 residues. CDR3 nucleotide sequence: TGTGCCAGAAGCCAATCGCCCGGAGAAGAGACCCAGTACTTC. This translates into CARSQSPGEETQYF.

This clone came up a few times. This sequence joins TRBV29-1 and TRBJ1-5, with a tentative D call TRBD1 (5 bases). V dropped 4 bases and J dropped 5 bases, with 9 bases sitting between them. Germline assignment: CDR1 SQVTM and CDR2 ANQGSEA. This CDR3 spans 12 amino acids. In DNA form, the CDR3 reads TGCAGCGTTGGGGGGAGGGATCAGCCCCAGCATTTT. This gives the protein CSVGGRDQPQHF.

The chain employs TRBV7-3 and TRBJ2-3, with a possible D match to TRBD1 (6 bases). Germline loops: CDR1 SGHTA, CDR2 FQGTGA. Trimming took 5 bases from V and 0 from J, leaving 9 bases between them. CDR3 length: 14 amino acids. The CDR3 here is CASSTGHSTDTQYF. Written as DNA, the CDR3 is TGTGCCAGCAGCACGGGACATAGCACAGATACGCAGTATTTT. Variable domain in full (rest from reference TRBV7-3 and TRBJ2-3): GAGVSQTPSNKVTEKGKYVELRCDPISGHTALYWYRQSLGQGPEFLIYFQGTGAADDSGLPNDRFFAVRPEGSVSTLKIQRTERGDSAVYLCASSTGHSTDTQYFGPGTRLTVL.

This sequence joins TRBV18 and TRBJ1-2, with D possibly TRBD1 on 6 matching bases. The CDR3 runs 14 residues. V dropped 0 bases and J dropped 4 bases, with 9 bases sitting between them. The germline gives CDR1 KGHSH, CDR2 LQKENI. CDR3 residues: CASSPPEGGYGYTF. As DNA, the CDR3 is TGTGCCAGCTCACCACCGGAAGGGGGCTATGGCTACACCTTC.

The chain joins TRBV4-2 to TRBJ2-7; D possibly corresponds to TRBD2 (7 bases). Germline V lookup: CDR1 LGHNA, CDR2 YNFKEQ. V dropped 1 base and J dropped 1 base, with 14 bases sitting between them. The length of the CDR3 is 16 residues. CDR3 DNA: TGTGCCAGCAGCCAAGTCCTGGGAGGGACATCCTACGAGCAGTACTTC. This sequence encodes CASSQVLGGTSYEQYF.

The rearrangement joins TRBV5-1 to TRBJ2-2, with a tentative D call TRBD1 (6 bases). This CDR3 contains 16 residues. Trimming left V 6 bases short and J 5 bases short, with 20 bases between. Germline CDR1 reads SGHRS; CDR2 reads YFSETQ. The CDR3 bases are TGCGCCAGCACACCCAGCTCCTTGGGGGCGACCGGGGAGCTGTTTTTT. It translates to CASTPSSLGATGELFF.

This clone appeared a single time. The chain carries TRBV6-5 and TRBJ1-2; TRBD1 agrees at 7 bases. V was pared by 10 bases and J by 2 bases, with 7 bases of the junction left unmatched. CDR3 length equals 13 residues. Germline CDR1 and CDR2: MNHEY and SVGAGI. CDR3 residues: CATRDSKNYGYTF. The CDR3 DNA follows: TGTGCCACCCGGGACAGTAAAAACTATGGCTACACCTTC.

The chain is built from TRBV25-1 and TRBJ2-3; 14 bases fit TRBD2. This CDR3 contains 16 residues. With V trimmed by 6 bases and J by 2 bases, 4 bases remained unmatched. The germline CDR1 and CDR2 sequences are MGHDK and SYGVNS. CDR3 amino acids: CASRATSGGATDTQYF. The CDR3 bases are TGTGCCAGCAGGGCGACTAGCGGGGGGGCCACAGATACGCAGTATTTT.

The chain recombines TRBV10-3 with TRBJ1-3, with 9 bases matching TRBD1. Germline-derived CDR1 and CDR2 are ENHRY and SYGVKD. This CDR3 has 14 amino acids. V lost 6 bases and J lost 2; bases outside the gene matches: 2. In nucleotides, the CDR3 is TGTGCCATCAGCACAGGGGGCACTGGAAACACCATATATTTT. It specifies CAISTGGTGNTIYF.

The chain has TRBV7-9 and TRBJ2-7, with 7 bases aligning to TRBD2. J was trimmed by 2 bases and V by 6 bases; bases with no gene match: 10. The CDR3 has 15 residues. Germline-derived CDR1 and CDR2 are SEHNR and FQNEAQ (reference sequence). The CDR3 protein is CASRGGERGAYEQYF. The CDR3 coding sequence is TGTGCCAGCAGGGGCGGTGAACGGGGGGCCTACGAGCAGTACTTC.

The chain is built from TRBV3-1 (or the pseudogene TRBV3-2) and TRBJ2-7; TRBD1 agrees at 10 bases. Germline V gives CDR1 LGHDT, CDR2 YNNKEL (reference sequence). CDR3 length: 14 amino acids. J lost 3 bases, V lost 1 base, and 0 bases had no gene match. The CDR3 DNA reads as TGTGCCAGCAGCCAAGGGACAGGGGGCTACGAGCAGTACTTC. It codes for CASSQGTGGYEQYF.

This chain uses TRBV25-1 with TRBJ1-3; TRBD1 is a possible D gene (6 bases). The CDR3 spans 14 residues. V dropped 4 bases and J dropped 2 bases, with 9 bases sitting between them. Germline V gene lookup returns CDR1 MGHDK and CDR2 SYGVNS. CDR3 residues: CASSGGGAGNTIYF. As DNA, the CDR3 is TGTGCCAGCAGTGGAGGGGGAGCTGGAAACACCATATATTTT.

This sequence joins TRBV7-9 and TRBJ2-1, with 11 positions matching TRBD2. J lost 4 bases, V lost 8 bases, and 4 bases had no gene match. The CDR3 contains 14 residues. The germline gives CDR1 SEHNR, CDR2 FQNEAQ (reference sequence). In DNA form, the CDR3 reads TGTGCCAGCGCCGGGACTAGCGGATACAATGAGCAGTTCTTC. Protein product: CASAGTSGYNEQFF.

V usage is TRBV13 and J usage is TRBJ2-5, with TRBD2 matching over 10 bases. In germline, CDR1 is PRHDT, CDR2 FYEKMQ (reference sequence). This CDR3 is built from 17 residues. Losses at the gene ends were 3 bases for V and 3 bases for J; bases not matched to a gene: 10. As DNA, the CDR3 is TGTGCCAGCAGCTTTCCTGGGGTTAGCGGGGGGAAAGAGACCCAGTACTTC. Translated: CASSFPGVSGGKETQYF. Based on the CDR3 plus reference TRBV13 and TRBJ2-5, the full variable domain is AAGVIQSPRHLIKEKRETATLKCYPIPRHDTVYWYQQGPGQDPQFLISFYEKMQSDKGSIPDRFSAQQFSDYHSELNMSSLELGDSALYFCASSFPGVSGGKETQYFGPGTRLLVL.

The CDR3 spells CASSPPPDRSLYGYTF. Here the CDR3 DNA reads TGTGCCAGCAGCCCGCCCCCAGACAGGTCCCTTTATGGCTACACCTTC. The rearrangement joins TRBV6-6 to TRBJ1-2, with D possibly TRBD1 on 6 matching bases. CDR3 length equals 16 residues. Trimming stripped 6 bases from V and 5 bases from J, with 22 bases between. Germline CDR1 and CDR2: MNHNY and SVGAGI (reference sequence).

V usage is TRBV5-1 and J usage is TRBJ1-2; D is perhaps TRBD1 (5 bases). Between the trimmed V and J ends, which lost 0 bases and 2 bases, there was a span of 11 bases. The CDR3 is made up of 15 amino acids. Germline CDR1 and CDR2: SGHRS and YFSETQ. For the CDR3, the DNA is TGCGCCAGCAGCTTGGCAGGGCTTTCCAACTATGGCTACACCTTC. Its translation: CASSLAGLSNYGYTF. Combining the CDR3 with reference TRBV5-1 and TRBJ1-2 gives the whole variable domain KAGVTQTPRYLIKTRGQQVTLSCSPISGHRSVSWYQQTPGQGLQFLFEYFSETQRNKGNFPGRFSGRQFSNSRSEMNVSTLELGDSALYLCASSLAGLSNYGYTFGSGTRLTVV.

This sequence joins TRBV28 and TRBJ1-4; TRBD1 is a possible D gene (5 bases). Per the germline V gene, CDR1 is MDHEN and CDR2 is SYDVKM. V lost 1 base to trimming and J lost 10 bases, with 10 bases between them. This CDR3 comprises 13 residues. For the CDR3, the DNA is TGTGCCAGCAGTTTATCAGGGCAGTCAAAACTGTTTTTT. The encoded protein is CASSLSGQSKLFF.

This clone is a singleton in its sample. One end of the junction is discordant with germline, which a read error may explain. The chain has TRBV24-1 and TRBJ2-3; D gene uncertain. CDR3 length equals 14 residues. The germline CDR1 and CDR2 sequences are KGHDR and SFDVKD. The CDR3 sequence is CATSDFGSRDTQYF. CDR3 DNA: TGTGCCACCAGTGATTTCGGTAGCAGAGATACGCAGTATTTT.

This chain links TRBV11-2 with TRBJ1-4, with 10 bases aligning to TRBD1. This CDR3 contains 16 residues. Per germline, CDR1 SGHAT and CDR2 FQNNGV. V trimming: 1 base; J trimming: 6 bases; junction bases outside the gene matches: 5. The CDR3 loop is CASSLGTGGSHEKLFF. For the CDR3, the DNA is TGTGCCAGCAGCTTAGGGACAGGGGGGTCCCATGAAAAACTGTTTTTT.

The CDR3 DNA is TGTGCCAGCAGTTTCGGCAGGGGTACGCAGTATTTT. Translated: CASSFGRGTQYF. V and J are TRBV12-3 or TRBV12-4 and TRBJ2-3; D perhaps matches TRBD1 (6 bases). There are 12 residues in the CDR3. Trimming cost V 3 bases and J 8 bases, with 9 bases left between them.

V and J are TRBV11-3 and TRBJ2-3; 14 positions agree with TRBD2. The germline V gene encodes CDR1 SGHNT and CDR2 YENEEA. Trimming removed 4 bases from V and 1 base from J; junction bases left unmatched: 1. The CDR3 length is 16 residues. Written as DNA, the CDR3 is TGTGCCAGCAGCTCGGGACTAGCGGGGGGCACAGATACGCAGTATTTT. It yields the protein CASSSGLAGGTDTQYF.

J is TRBJ2-5 and V is TRBV29-1, with TRBD1 matching 10 bases. CDR3 size: 13 residues. Germline-derived CDR1 and CDR2 are SQVTM and ANQGSEA. Trimming at V came to 7 bases and at J to 5 bases, leaving 7 bases not matched to a gene. CDR3 region: CSASGTGDETQYF. The CDR3 DNA sequence: TGCAGCGCCTCCGGGACAGGGGACGAGACCCAGTACTTC.

About this clone: Other DNA sequences in this specimen translate into the identical CDR3. The chain combines TRBV7-3 with TRBJ2-3; 12 bases match TRBD2. The CDR3 runs 15 residues. Germline V CDR1 and CDR2: SGHTA, FQGTGA. V shed 5 bases, J shed 0 bases, and the junction held 0 bases outside the gene matches. CDR3 region: CASSLAGGSTDTQYF. The CDR3 nucleotides are TGTGCCAGCAGCCTAGCGGGGGGGAGCACAGATACGCAGTATTTT.